The sample holds one count of the clone carrying this T cell receptor (beta chain). CDR3 length: 15 residues. V dropped 2 bases and J dropped 3 bases, with 11 bases sitting between them. Per the germline V gene, CDR1 is MNHNS and CDR2 is SASEGT. This sample is part of a study of shared clonotypes between healthy human individuals. An assay was performed, and its level was deep. The assay was immunoSEQ multiplex PCR, and TCRdb's table has in-frame clones only and misses some. This table holds roughly 1,100,000 clones, roughly 80% found once. Every donor was a Caucasian adult from Nashville, Tennessee. The specimen sequenced was memory CD4+ T cells sorted from blood. The subset is: CD45RA-negative fraction. This TCR derives from a man younger than 35 in good health. V usage is TRBV6-1 and J usage is TRBJ1-5; D unresolved. CDR3 coding DNA: TGTGCCAGCAGTGAAAGGTCCCCGGACAATCAGCCCCAGCATTTT. This translates into CASSERSPDNQPQHF.